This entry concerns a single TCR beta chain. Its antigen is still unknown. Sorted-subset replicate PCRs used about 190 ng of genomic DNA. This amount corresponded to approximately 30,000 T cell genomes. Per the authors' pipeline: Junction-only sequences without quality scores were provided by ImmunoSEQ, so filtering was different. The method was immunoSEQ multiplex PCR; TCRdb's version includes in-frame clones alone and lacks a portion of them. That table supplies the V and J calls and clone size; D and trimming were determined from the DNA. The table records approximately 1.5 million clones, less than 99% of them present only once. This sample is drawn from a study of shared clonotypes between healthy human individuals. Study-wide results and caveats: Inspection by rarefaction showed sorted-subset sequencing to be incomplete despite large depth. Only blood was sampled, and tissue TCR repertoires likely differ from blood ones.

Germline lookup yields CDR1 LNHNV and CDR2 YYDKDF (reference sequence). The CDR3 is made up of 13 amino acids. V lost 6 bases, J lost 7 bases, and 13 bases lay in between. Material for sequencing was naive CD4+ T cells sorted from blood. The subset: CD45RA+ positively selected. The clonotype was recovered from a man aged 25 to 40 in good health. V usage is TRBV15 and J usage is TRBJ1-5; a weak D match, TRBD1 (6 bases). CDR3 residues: CATSPGHNQPQHF. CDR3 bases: TGTGCCACCAGTCCGGGACATAACCAGCCCCAGCATTTT.